This TCR beta chain was documented in a study of identical twins. This clonotype was counted ten times or more. Trimming removed 3 bases at V and 4 bases at J, with 12 bases between. The CDR3 totals 14 residues. The germline V gene encodes CDR1 SEHNR and CDR2 FQNEAQ (reference sequence). TCRdb re-called the 5' RACE reads through MiXCR, storing one row per CDR3 protein. The table includes 240,000 or so distinct CDR3 sequences, over 9.5% detected once. The chain couples TRBV7-9 to TRBJ1-1, with D unclear. This receptor was obtained from a man aged 50 or older in good health. The sequencing sample was made of memory T cells sorted from blood. CDR3 nucleotide sequence: TGTGCCAGCAGCTTTAGGGTCTTGGGCACTGAAGCTTTCTTT. Residues: CASSFRVLGTEAFF. Supplemented by reference TRBV7-9 and TRBJ1-1, the full variable domain reads DTGVSQNPRHKITKRGQNVTFRCDPISEHNRLYWYRQTLGQGPEFLTYFQNEAQLEKSRLLSDRFSAERPKGSFSTLEIQRTEQGDSAMYLCASSFRVLGTEAFFGQGTRLTVV.